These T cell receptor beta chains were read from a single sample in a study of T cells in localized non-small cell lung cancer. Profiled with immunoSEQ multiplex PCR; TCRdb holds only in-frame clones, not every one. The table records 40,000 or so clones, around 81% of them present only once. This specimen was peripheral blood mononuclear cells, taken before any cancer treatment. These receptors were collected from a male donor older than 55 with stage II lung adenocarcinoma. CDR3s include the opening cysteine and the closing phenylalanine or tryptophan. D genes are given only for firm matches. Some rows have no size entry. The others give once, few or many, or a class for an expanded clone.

CASITQGALSNYGYTF,TGTGCCAGCATCACACAGGGGGCTCTTTCTAACTATGGCTACACCTTC,NA,TRBV2,TRBJ1-2,TRBD1
CASSTTWGAEGELFF,TGTGCCAGTAGTACCACCTGGGGGGCAGAAGGGGAGCTGTTTTTT,once,TRBV19,TRBJ2-2,NA
CASYGQGARAYEQYF,TGTGCCAGTTACGGACAGGGGGCCAGAGCCTACGAGCAGTACTTC,NA,TRBV6-5,TRBJ2-7,TRBD1
CASSPFDRSSSYEQYF,TGCGCCAGCAGCCCTTTCGACAGGTCGAGCTCCTACGAGCAGTACTTC,NA,TRBV5-1,TRBJ2-7,NA
CASILGTAANYGYTF,TGTGCCAGCATCTTAGGGACAGCTGCTAACTATGGCTACACCTTC,NA,TRBV2,TRBJ1-2,TRBD1
CASSEVSAILNEKLFF,TGTGCCAGCAGTGAAGTGTCAGCCATACTCAATGAAAAACTGTTTTTT,NA,TRBV2,TRBJ1-4,NA
CASSLLSGQSTDTQYF,TGTGCCAGCAGCTTACTCTCAGGACAGAGCACAGATACGCAGTATTTT,NA,TRBV7-6,TRBJ2-3,NA
CASRKAGTQSFYTF,TGTGCCAGCAGAAAGGCCGGGACCCAATCTTTCTACACCTTC,once,TRBV6-5,TRBJ1-2,NA
CASSLRDRTDTQYF,TGTGCCAGCAGTTTACGGGACAGGACAGATACGCAGTATTTT,NA,TRBV28,TRBJ2-3,TRBD1
CASSLREGLHEQYF,TGTGCCAGCAGCCTACGGGAGGGCCTCCACGAGCAGTACTTC,NA,TRBV11-3,TRBJ2-7,TRBD2
CASSLNTVYNEQFF,TGTGCCAGCAGCCTCAATACCGTCTACAATGAGCAGTTCTTC,NA,TRBV7-9,TRBJ2-1,NA
CASSAMRGIYF,TGTGCCAGCTCCGCTATGAGAGGCATATATTTT,NA,TRBV28,TRBJ1-3,NA
CASSLETGGIFTEAFF,TGCGCCAGCAGCTTGGAGACAGGGGGCATCTTCACTGAAGCTTTCTTT,few,TRBV5-1,TRBJ1-1,TRBD1
CASSQSGTDTQYF,TGTGCCAGCAGCCAGAGCGGCACAGATACGCAGTATTTT,NA,TRBV7-2,TRBJ2-3,NA
CASSPSVPVGGQPQHF,TGTGCCAGCTCACCCTCCGTCCCTGTAGGGGGTCAGCCCCAGCATTTT,NA,TRBV18,TRBJ1-5,NA
CASSPDWFVDGYTF,TGTGCCAGCTCACCGGACTGGTTCGTGGATGGCTACACCTTC,few,TRBV18,TRBJ1-2,NA
CASSAADEQFF,TGTGCCAGCAGTGCGGCCGATGAGCAGTTCTTC,NA,TRBV27,TRBJ2-1,NA
CAWSVQGERAFF,TGTGCCTGGAGTGTACAGGGGGAGAGAGCTTTCTTT,few,TRBV30,TRBJ1-1,TRBD1
CASSQGQGSEKLFF,TGTGCCAGCAGTCAAGGACAGGGAAGCGAAAAACTGTTTTTT,NA,TRBV6-1,TRBJ1-4,TRBD1
CASSGPGPSSYEQYF,TGTGCCAGCAGCGGGCCGGGGCCGAGCTCCTACGAGCAGTACTTC,NA,TRBV5-4,TRBJ2-7,NA
CASSKASMGQGANYEQYF,TGTGCCAGCAGCAAAGCCTCCATGGGACAGGGGGCAAATTACGAGCAGTACTTC,NA,TRBV21-1,TRBJ2-7,NA
CAISESSGSQDTQYF,TGTGCCATCAGTGAGTCGTCAGGATCCCAAGATACGCAGTATTTT,NA,TRBV10-3,TRBJ2-3,NA
CATLWTLNTEAFF,TGTGCCACCTTATGGACACTGAACACTGAAGCTTTCTTT,few,TRBV6-6,TRBJ1-1,NA
CASSRDGSYEQYF,TGCGCCAGCAGCCGGGACGGATCCTACGAGCAGTACTTC,NA,TRBV5-1,TRBJ2-7,NA
CASSSGGTGYNEQFF,TGTGCCAGCAGCTCTGGAGGGACTGGGTACAATGAGCAGTTCTTC,NA,TRBV7-9,TRBJ2-1,NA
CASSERFNTEAFF,TGTGCCAGCAGTGAAAGGTTTAACACTGAAGCTTTCTTT,NA,TRBV25-1,TRBJ1-1,NA
CASSSPTDETNTEAFF,TGTGCCAGCAGTTCCCCTACGGACGAGACGAACACTGAAGCTTTCTTT,once,TRBV28,TRBJ1-1,NA
CSARADTQYF,TGCAGTGCTAGAGCGGATACGCAGTATTTT,NA,TRBV20-1,TRBJ2-3,NA
CASSLGINTEAFF,TGTGCCAGCAGCTTGGGGATAAACACTGAAGCTTTCTTT,NA,TRBV7-3,TRBJ1-1,NA
CASSSDRPIIVNEQFF,TGTGCCAGCAGCTCAGACAGGCCTATAATAGTTAATGAGCAGTTCTTC,NA,TRBV7-2,TRBJ2-1,NA
CAISPISSRSSYEQYF,TGTGCCATCAGCCCTATCAGTAGCCGAAGCTCCTACGAGCAGTACTTC,few,TRBV10-3,TRBJ2-7,NA
CASSFQGAGGTEAFF,TGTGCCAGCAGCTTCCAGGGGGCGGGTGGCACTGAAGCTTTCTTT,NA,TRBV5-6,TRBJ1-1,TRBD1
CASSHPVQHF,TGCGCCAGCAGTCACCCCGTCCAGCATTTT,medium-sized,TRBV23-1,TRBJ1-5,NA
CASSWWGNTEAFF,TGCGCCAGCAGCTGGTGGGGTAACACTGAAGCTTTCTTT,NA,TRBV5-1,TRBJ1-1,NA